This T cell receptor beta chain was identified during a study of blood T cells in healthy people across ages. A J-beta primer mix and a sample-barcoded 5' primer were used in a second PCR of roughly 7 to 12 cycles. One entry per CDR3 protein results from TCRdb running MiXCR on the 5' RACE reads. The table lists under 1 million distinct CDR3 sequences, roughly 44% of them singletons. The CDR3 length is 15 residues. Per germline, CDR1 MNHEY and CDR2 SVGAGI. The trim removed 0 bases at V and 6 bases at J, leaving 5 bases unmatched. Drawing of peripheral blood yielded about 10 milliliters from each donor. Per-sample yields of isolated PBMCs were at least 6 million.

The TCR sequence derives from a man in his fifties or sixties in good health. The chain employs TRBV6-5 and TRBJ1-2; TRBD1 agrees at 9 bases. The sequencing input was blood. For the CDR3, the DNA is TGTGCCAGCAGTTACTCTACAGGGGGCTGGGATGGCTACACCTTC. Protein product: CASSYSTGGWDGYTF.